The 28 T cell receptor beta chains reported below all come from one sample, sequenced in a study of cytomegalovirus exposure and HLA in healthy donors. It was with 60 Vbeta and 13 Jbeta primers that the PCR ran. Clones were read by immunoSEQ multiplex PCR, and TCRdb kept only the in-frame ones, dropping some. This sample has under 200,000 clones, with approximately 84% found just once. Specimen: PBMCs. These receptors were taken from a boy aged 2 to 10 in good health and CMV-seronegative.

The chain combines TRBV5-1 with TRBJ2-1; D is unclear. The CDR3 has 15 amino acids. Germline CDR1 is SGHRS and CDR2 is YFSETQ. The ends were cut back, 4 bases at V and 0 bases at J, with 11 bases in the middle. This chain's CDR3 is CASSLLLDSYNEQFF. CDR3 bases: TGCGCCAGCAGCCTACTTCTAGACTCCTACAATGAGCAGTTCTTC.

This clone appeared once. V and J are TRBV10-3 and TRBJ2-5, with 12 positions matching TRBD1. The V and J ends lost 10 bases and 1 base, in that order; junction bases with no gene match: 13. This CDR3 comprises 17 residues. Germline assignment: CDR1 ENHRY and CDR2 SYGVKD. As DNA, the CDR3 is TGTGCCACCGCCGTGATACCGGGACAGGGGGCCCAAGAGACCCAGTACTTC. Residues: CATAVIPGQGAQETQYF.

The CDR3 loop is CATQYPTGGALSGANVLTF. CDR3 nucleotide sequence: TGTGCCACCCAATACCCGACAGGGGGCGCATTGTCTGGGGCCAACGTCCTGACTTTC. The rearrangement uses TRBV11-3 and TRBJ2-6, with 10 bases that match TRBD1. After removal of 10 bases from V and 1 base from J, the junction contained 16 bases not matched to a gene. This CDR3 spans 19 amino acids. The germline V gene has CDR1 SGHNT and CDR2 YENEEA.

The chain uses TRBV19 and TRBJ2-7, with 12 positions matching TRBD1. Germline loops: CDR1 LNHDA, CDR2 SQIVND (reference sequence). The junction had 1 base not matched to a gene; V was cut back by 3 bases and J by 4 bases. The CDR3 is 14 amino acids. Here the CDR3 reads CASSMGQGAYEQYF. Here the CDR3 DNA reads TGTGCCAGTAGTATGGGACAGGGGGCTTACGAGCAGTACTTC.

This clone was observed a handful of times. The chain links TRBV25-1 to TRBJ2-7; TRBD2 aligns across 7 bases. The CDR3 covers 15 residues. Germline CDR1 MGHDK, CDR2 SYGVNS. Losses at the gene ends were 1 base for V and 5 bases for J; bases not matched to a gene: 8. CDR3 region: CASSEWGGLSHEQYF. The DNA for the CDR3 is TGTGCCAGCAGTGAATGGGGGGGGTTATCACACGAGCAGTACTTC.

This sequence joins TRBV15 and TRBJ2-1, with 10 bases identical to TRBD2. V gave up 2 bases and J gave up 6 bases; unmatched junction bases: 13. The CDR3 is made up of 18 amino acids. Germline CDR1 and CDR2: LNHNV and YYDKDF (reference sequence). The CDR3 bases are TGTGCCACCAGCAGATCCCCGCTAGCGGGAGTTTCGTTCAATGAGCAGTTCTTC. As protein: CATSRSPLAGVSFNEQFF. The full variable domain, its missing parts supplied by reference TRBV15 and TRBJ2-1, is DAMVIQNPRYQVTQFGKPVTLSCSQTLNHNVMYWYQQKSSQAPKLLFHYYDKDFNNEADTPDNFQSRRPNTSFCFLDIRSPGLGDTAMYLCATSRSPLAGVSFNEQFFGPGTRLTVL.

The chain links TRBV7-6 to TRBJ2-5; D not resolved. This CDR3 has 13 amino acids. In germline, CDR1 is SGHVS, CDR2 FNYEAQ. Trimming shortened V by 3 bases and J by 2 bases, and 7 bases separated the two germline ends. CDR3 nucleotide sequence: TGTGCCAGCAGCTTGACTTATCAAGAGACCCAGTACTTC. As protein: CASSLTYQETQYF. Looking up the rest from reference TRBV7-6 and TRBJ2-5 gives the full variable domain: GAGVSQSPRYKVTKRGQDVALRCDPISGHVSLYWYRQALGQGPEFLTYFNYEAQQDKSGLPNDRFSAERPEGSISTLTIQRTEQRDSAMYRCASSLTYQETQYFGPGTRLLVL.

The chain combines TRBV5-4 with TRBJ2-4, with D perhaps matching TRBD2 (6 bases). The CDR3 loop spans 18 amino acids. Trimming cost V 4 bases and J 0 bases, with 20 bases left between them. Germline CDR1 is SGHNT and CDR2 is YYREEE (reference sequence). CDR3 in amino acids: CASSAAATAGRAKNIQYF. The CDR3 DNA reads as TGTGCCAGCAGCGCGGCCGCTACGGCGGGAAGAGCCAAAAACATTCAGTACTTC.

The chain employs TRBV5-1 and TRBJ1-2; 7 bases match TRBD1. With V trimmed by 6 bases and J by 2 bases, 7 bases remained unmatched. The CDR3 runs 14 residues. CDR1 and CDR2 from the germline V gene are SGHRS and YFSETQ. In DNA, the CDR3 is TGCGCCAGCATAGGACAGGAGGCAAACTATGGCTACACCTTC. Its protein product is CASIGQEANYGYTF.

This chain joins TRBV28 and TRBJ2-2, with D perhaps TRBD1 (6 bases). Germline values: CDR1 MDHEN, CDR2 SYDVKM. V was trimmed by 6 bases and J by 7 bases, leaving 12 bases between them. The CDR3 length is 13 residues. The CDR3 DNA follows: TGTGCCAGCAGACCAAGGGGGTACGGGGAGCTGTTTTTT. The encoded protein is CASRPRGYGELFF.

This clone was picked up one time. This chain uses TRBV21-1 with TRBJ2-6; no DNA check was done on the table's D call, TRBD2. TRBV21-1 is a documented pseudogene. The CDR3 is made up of 18 amino acids. CDR3: CASSAREGGLPGANVLTF. CDR3 bases: TGTGCCAGCAGCGCTCGTGAGGGAGGACTTCCGGGGGCCAACGTCCTGACTTTC.

This clone was seen only a few times. The chain recombines TRBV29-1 with TRBJ1-1, with 8 bases matching TRBD1. The CDR3 has 19 residues. Losses at the gene ends were 0 bases for V and 1 base for J; bases not matched to a gene: 16. The germline CDR1 and CDR2 sequences are SQVTM and ANQGSEA. The CDR3 bases are TGCAGCGTTGAAGATCGGGGGGCGGCAGGGGGCGTGGGGAACACTGAAGCTTTCTTT. It translates to CSVEDRGAAGGVGNTEAFF.

The gene calls are TRBV19 and TRBJ2-1; the D gene is possibly TRBD2 (5 bases). The CDR3 consists of 17 residues. Trimming pared 5 bases from V and 6 bases from J, leaving 23 bases between. Germline CDR1 reads LNHDA; CDR2 reads SQIVND (reference sequence). This chain's CDR3 is CASSSTGASERVNEQFF. DNA for the CDR3: TGTGCCAGTAGTTCCACGGGTGCGTCAGAGAGGGTCAATGAGCAGTTCTTC.

J is TRBJ1-1 and V is TRBV19; 7 bases map to TRBD1. Trimming took 4 bases from V and 12 from J; bases not matched to a gene: 8. This CDR3 has 12 residues. From germline, CDR1 is LNHDA and CDR2 SQIVND (reference sequence). DNA of the CDR3: TGTGCCAGTAGTAGGGACAGTGTTGAGACTTTCTTT. This sequence encodes CASSRDSVETFF.

The chain combines TRBV14 with TRBJ1-1; D is unclear. The V end lost 1 base, the J end lost 0 bases, and 9 bases lay between the germline ends. Germline V gene data show CDR1 as SGHDN and CDR2 as FVKESK. This CDR3 has 15 residues. This CDR3 reads CASSQVYTLNTEAFF. The CDR3 DNA follows: TGTGCCAGCAGCCAAGTGTATACTTTGAACACTGAAGCTTTCTTT.

This chain joins TRBV9 and TRBJ1-2; the D is unclear. The germline V gene has CDR1 SGDLS and CDR2 YYNGEE. The ends were cut back, 3 bases at V and 5 bases at J, with 11 bases in the middle. The CDR3 is made up of 13 amino acids. CDR3 protein: CASSAPRGYGYTF. CDR3 DNA sequence: TGTGCCAGCAGCGCGCCGCGGGGTTATGGCTACACCTTC. Combining the CDR3 with reference TRBV9 and TRBJ1-2 gives the whole variable domain DSGVTQTPKHLITATGQRVTLRCSPRSGDLSVYWYQQSLDQGLQFLIQYYNGEERAKGNILERFSAQQFPDLHSELNLSSLELGDSALYFCASSAPRGYGYTFGSGTRLTVV.

This rearrangement joins TRBV18 to TRBJ2-1; TRBD1 matches at 11 bases. After removal of 1 base from V and 6 bases from J, the junction contained 5 bases not matched to a gene. CDR1 and CDR2 (germline): KGHSH, LQKENI. This CDR3 is built from 16 residues. The CDR3 here is CASSPLGQGDGNEQFF. The CDR3 DNA follows: TGTGCCAGCTCACCACTGGGACAGGGGGACGGCAATGAGCAGTTCTTC.

On this clone: In the same sample, other DNA sequences code for this CDR3. The chain has TRBV7-9 and TRBJ2-7; 8 bases match TRBD1. Germline V gene sequence: CDR1 SEHNR, CDR2 FQNEAQ (reference sequence). The CDR3 extends over 15 amino acids. V lost 5 bases and J lost 5; bases outside the gene matches: 11. CDR3: CASSLAGTGINEQYF. DNA for the CDR3: TGTGCCAGCAGCCTCGCCGGGACAGGCATCAACGAGCAGTACTTC.

V and J are TRBV2 and TRBJ1-3; 10 bases align to TRBD1. Germline V CDR1 and CDR2: SNHLY, FYNNEI. CDR3 size: 15 residues. The V gene end was trimmed by 6 bases and the J gene end by 3 bases; junction bases not matched to a gene: 5. The CDR3 coding sequence is TGTGCCAGCAGGGCCGGGACAGGGGTTGGAAACACCATATATTTT. This codes for CASRAGTGVGNTIYF. Complete variable domain (other parts from reference TRBV2 and TRBJ1-3): EPEVTQTPSHQVTQMGQEVILRCVPISNHLYFYWYRQILGQKVEFLVSFYNNEISEKSEIFDDQFSVERPDGSNFTLKIRSTKLEDSAMYFCASRAGTGVGNTIYFGEGSWLTVV.

The V gene is TRBV6-1, the J gene TRBJ1-5, with D uncertain. This CDR3 region has 12 residues. Between the trimmed V and J ends, which lost 3 bases and 5 bases, there was a span of 5 bases. CDR1 and CDR2 (germline): MNHNS, SASEGT. The CDR3 nucleotides read TGTGCCAGCAGTGACGGGGATCAGCCCCAGCATTTT. Its translation is CASSDGDQPQHF.

V usage is TRBV5-1 and J usage is TRBJ1-2; D uncertain. CDR1 and CDR2 from the germline V gene are SGHRS and YFSETQ. The CDR3 contains 15 residues. V lost 0 bases and J 0 bases, leaving 9 bases between the germline ends. DNA of the CDR3: TGCGCCAGCAGCTTGGGGTTCGACTCTAACTATGGCTACACCTTC. The encoded protein is CASSLGFDSNYGYTF.

This clone was found a few times. The CDR3 bases are TGTGCCAGCAGTTATTCCCAGGGGTTTGGAAACACCATATATTTT. It translates to CASSYSQGFGNTIYF. This chain connects TRBV6-6 to TRBJ1-3, with D possibly matching TRBD1 (6 bases). The CDR3 is 15 amino acids. Looked up from germline, CDR1 is MNHNY and CDR2 is SVGAGI (reference sequence). Trimming removed 3 bases at V and 3 bases at J, with 12 bases between.

The chain links TRBV15 to TRBJ2-7, with TRBD1 as a possible D gene (6 bases). The CDR3 is 17 residues long. The germline gives CDR1 LNHNV, CDR2 YYDKDF (reference sequence). V was trimmed by 0 bases and J by 2 bases, leaving 17 bases between them. CDR3 DNA: TGTGCCACCAGCAGAGATCTTCCAGTGGACAGTCCCTACGAGCAGTACTTC. As protein: CATSRDLPVDSPYEQYF.

This sequence joins TRBV5-1 and TRBJ2-1, with D possibly matching TRBD1 (6 bases). CDR3 length: 15 residues. Deletions cut 5 bases from V and 7 bases from J, with 19 bases between. Germline V lookup: CDR1 SGHRS, CDR2 YFSETQ. The CDR3, as DNA: TGCGCCAGCAGACCGGGACAAGGACTTATTAATGAGCAGTTCTTC. Protein product: CASRPGQGLINEQFF.

The chain recombines TRBV5-1 with TRBJ2-7; D unclear. The germline CDR1 and CDR2 sequences are SGHRS and YFSETQ. The CDR3 contains 12 residues. Trimming pared 3 bases from V and 3 bases from J, leaving 7 bases between. The CDR3 DNA follows: TGCGCCAGCAGCTACCCCAGCTACGAGCAGTACTTC. Protein sequence: CASSYPSYEQYF. Filled out from reference TRBV5-1 and TRBJ2-7, the complete variable domain reads KAGVTQTPRYLIKTRGQQVTLSCSPISGHRSVSWYQQTPGQGLQFLFEYFSETQRNKGNFPGRFSGRQFSNSRSEMNVSTLELGDSALYLCASSYPSYEQYFGPGTRLTVT.

This chain joins TRBV5-1 and TRBJ1-4, with D perhaps TRBD1 (6 bases). Trimming removed 0 bases at V and 6 bases at J, with 12 bases between. This CDR3 comprises 15 residues. CDR1 is SGHRS and CDR2 is YFSETQ in the germline V gene. The CDR3 sequence is CASSLGGGGYEKLFF. As DNA, the CDR3 is TGCGCCAGCAGCTTGGGGGGGGGCGGCTATGAAAAACTGTTTTTT. Using reference TRBV5-1 and TRBJ1-4 for the parts outside the CDR3, the full variable domain is KAGVTQTPRYLIKTRGQQVTLSCSPISGHRSVSWYQQTPGQGLQFLFEYFSETQRNKGNFPGRFSGRQFSNSRSEMNVSTLELGDSALYLCASSLGGGGYEKLFFGSGTQLSVL.

J is TRBJ1-4 and V is TRBV7-9; 8 bases are shared with TRBD1. The CDR3 is 18 residues long. Losses at the gene ends were 5 bases for V and 4 bases for J; bases not matched to a gene: 15. Germline loops: CDR1 SEHNR, CDR2 FQNEAQ (reference sequence). The DNA for the CDR3 is TGTGCCAGCAGCATCGGACAGGGTGACCGACTGTTTAATGAAAAACTGTTTTTT. Translation gives CASSIGQGDRLFNEKLFF. The complete variable domain, with remaining parts taken from reference TRBV7-9 and TRBJ1-4, reads DTGVSQNPRHKITKRGQNVTFRCDPISEHNRLYWYRQTLGQGPEFLTYFQNEAQLEKSRLLSDRFSAERPKGSFSTLEIQRTEQGDSAMYLCASSIGQGDRLFNEKLFFGSGTQLSVL.

The chain joins TRBV5-4 to TRBJ2-7, with D tentatively TRBD1 (5 bases). The ends were cut back, 1 base at V and 7 bases at J, with 15 bases in the middle. Looked up from germline, CDR1 is SGHNT and CDR2 is YYREEE (reference sequence). This CDR3 region has 14 residues. For the CDR3, the DNA is TGTGCCAGCAGCTTGTGGGGTGGGGCGGCGGAGCAGTACTTC. Its translation: CASSLWGGAAEQYF.